This record concerns one T cell receptor (beta chain) sequence. The sample belongs to a study of blood T cell repertoires in COVID-19. Germline CDR1 and CDR2: LGHDT and YNNKEL (reference sequence). The CDR3 totals 13 residues. J was trimmed by 9 bases and V by 1 base; bases with no gene match: 2. The repertoire was sequenced with immunoSEQ multiplex PCR; TCRdb's copy has only in-frame clones and lacks some. There are about 110,000 clones in the sample; approximately 83% occur only once, and just over 4% lies in the top ten. Source material: peripheral blood. The receptor was derived from an older woman with acute or convalescent COVID-19. This chain uses TRBV3-1 (or the pseudogene TRBV3-2) with TRBJ1-4; 7 nucleotides line up with TRBD1. This chain's CDR3 is CASSQGQGKKLFF. The CDR3 DNA sequence: TGTGCCAGCAGCCAAGGACAGGGTAAAAAACTGTTTTTT.